The clone carrying this TCR beta chain was detected once. The antigen is undetermined. The source of the sample is a study of vaccination and CD4 T cells after COVID-19. Whole-study context: Overlapping SARS-CoV-2, HCoV-NL63, HCoV-OC43 and HCoV-229E spike peptides were used to stimulate cells.

The treatment: approximately nine-day PBMC culture with coronavirus spike peptide pools or control peptides (ViraFEST assay). ViraFEST used peptide pools to expand antigen-specific T cells before TCR sequencing. Positive PCR dates ranged from March to December 2020; these dates predated US Alpha, Beta and Delta variants. Germline loops: CDR1 MNHNS, CDR2 SASEGT. The CDR3 runs 20 residues. Trimming removed 9 bases from V and 0 bases from J; junction bases left unmatched: 18. Sequencing of the DNA from cultured CD4+ T cells was carried out with the Oncomine TCR Beta short-read assay. Via MiXCR, TCRdb re-called the PCR reads, giving one row per CDR3 protein. This table has around 8,500 distinct CDR3 sequences, approximately 20% appearing once. General study findings and limits: Detection of a median roughly 87% of reactive clones in convalescent patients was confined to the period after vaccination.

This specimen consisted of CD4+ T cells from blood, cultured in vitro, obtained after SARS-CoV-2 vaccination. The origin of this receptor is a human donor who had recovered from COVID-19. The chain has TRBV6-1 and TRBJ2-2; 11 positions agree with TRBD2. The CDR3 reads CASSMKARGLADPNTGELFF. The DNA for the CDR3 is TGTGCCAGTTCCATGAAAGCTAGGGGACTAGCGGACCCGAACACCGGGGAGCTGTTTTTT.